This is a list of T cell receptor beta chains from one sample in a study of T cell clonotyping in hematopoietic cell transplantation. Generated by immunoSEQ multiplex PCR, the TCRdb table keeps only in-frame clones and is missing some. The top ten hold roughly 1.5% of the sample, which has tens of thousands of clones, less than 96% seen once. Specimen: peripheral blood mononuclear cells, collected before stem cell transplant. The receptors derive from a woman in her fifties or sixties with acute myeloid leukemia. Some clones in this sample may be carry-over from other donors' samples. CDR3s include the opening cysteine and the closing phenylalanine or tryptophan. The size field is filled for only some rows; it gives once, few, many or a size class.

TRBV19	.	CASSIDGAGGGTGELFF
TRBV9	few	CASSGTGNKNIQYF
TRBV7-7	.	CASSLGIYETQYF
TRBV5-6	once	CASSLAGGGRGPQHF
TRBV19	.	CASNQGSYGYTF
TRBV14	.	CASSQGGAMNTEAFF
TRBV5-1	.	CASRLNNGGDTQYF
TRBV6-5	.	CASRRTGGYGYTF
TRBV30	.	CAWSSSGNTIYF
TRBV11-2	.	CASSFREGTEAFF
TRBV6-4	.	CASREGLGSVEEKLFF
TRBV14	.	CASSPIPQGNIQYF
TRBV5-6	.	CASSLGQGGNQPQHF
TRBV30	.	CAWRKGLGEQYF
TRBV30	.	CARGLGTSTDTQYF